The sequence of this TCR beta chain was determined in a study of blood T cell repertoires in COVID-19. About the research overall: The study drew acute and convalescent COVID-19 samples from the United States, Italy and Spain. PBMCs, B-cell-depleted T cells, or T cells were the source of the cDNA or gDNA that made up the material.

Authors' methods: Reference gene primer amplification in the assay estimated nucleated cell counts. Sequencing used immunoSEQ multiplex PCR; TCRdb keeps in-frame clones, though not all of them. From that table come the V and J calls and clone size; the DNA was used to work out D and trimming. The sample consists of under 150,000 clones, approximately 80% of them appearing once. The CDR3 has 14 amino acids. Per germline, CDR1 SEHNR and CDR2 FQNEAQ (reference sequence). Trimming took 0 bases from V and 6 from J; bases not matched to a gene: 4. The sequence came from a woman at least 80 years old in a cohort sampled during active or convalescent COVID-19. Sequencing was performed on peripheral blood. The J gene is TRBJ2-5, the V gene TRBV7-9; 7 nucleotides match TRBD2. CDR3 DNA: TGTGCCAGCAGCTTAGCGCTGGGGGGGAAGACCCAGTACTTC. It is translated as CASSLALGGKTQYF.